This is a list of T cell receptor beta chains from one sample in a study of CD8 T cells in ankylosing spondylitis. MiXCR was run by TCRdb on the 5' RACE reads, yielding one entry per CDR3 protein. Among 330,000 or so distinct CDR3 sequences, approximately 8% were seen once, and the ten largest hold approximately 15%. The specimen was blood, either unsorted or a sorted T cell fraction (not recorded which). These receptors were obtained from a male donor with ankylosing spondylitis. Both conserved end residues are part of each CDR3. Fields, in order: clone size, D gene, V gene, J gene, CDR3 protein, CDR3 DNA. D genes are given only for firm matches. A row's size may be missing; if present it is once, few, many or a size class.

few,NA,TRBV3-1,TRBJ2-1,CASSQDPGIYNEQFF,TGTGCCAGCAGCCAAGATCCCGGGATCTACAATGAGCAGTTCTTC
many,TRBD1,TRBV7-8,TRBJ2-3,CASSFGTVNTWDTQYF,TGTGCCAGCAGCTTTGGGACAGTGAATACTTGGGATACGCAGTATTTT
few,NA,TRBV29-1,TRBJ1-1,CSVDTGIMNTEAFF,TGCAGCGTGGATACCGGGATTATGAACACTGAAGCTTTCTTT
NA,TRBD1,TRBV7-8,TRBJ2-5,CASDPGTRGLGTQYF,TGTGCCAGCGACCCGGGGACCAGGGGGTTGGGGACCCAGTACTTC
NA,NA,TRBV28,TRBJ2-7,CASGKGLSYEQYF,TGTGCCAGCGGGAAGGGCTTATCCTACGAGCAGTACTTC
few,TRBD2,TRBV12-3/TRBV12-4,TRBJ2-5,CASSWGTSGSLETQYF,TGTGCCAGCAGTTGGGGGACTAGCGGGAGTTTAGAGACCCAGTACTTC
many,NA,TRBV7-2,TRBJ1-2,CASSLGGAGEYYGYTF,TGTGCCAGCAGCTTAGGAGGTGCAGGGGAGTACTATGGCTACACCTTC
NA,NA,TRBV5-1,TRBJ2-2,CASSLGAHTGELFF,TGCGCCAGCAGCCTGGGGGCCCACACCGGGGAGCTGTTTTTT
few,TRBD2,TRBV18,TRBJ2-7,CASSDLSGSVDEQYF,TGTGCCAGCTCAGACCTTAGCGGGAGCGTCGACGAGCAGTACTTC
few,NA,TRBV27,TRBJ1-4,CASSLDPPGWTNEKLFF,TGTGCCAGCAGTTTAGACCCCCCGGGGTGGACTAATGAAAAACTGTTTTTT
NA,NA,TRBV7-9,TRBJ2-1,CASSLGSREGEQFF,TGTGCCAGCAGCTTAGGTAGCCGGGAAGGGGAGCAGTTCTTC
many,NA,TRBV29-1,TRBJ1-1,CSVAVTRGSEAFF,TGCAGCGTTGCGGTAACTCGTGGGAGTGAAGCTTTCTTT
few,TRBD1,TRBV14,TRBJ1-1,CASRRTGDTEAFF,TGTGCCAGCAGAAGGACAGGGGACACTGAAGCTTTCTTT
NA,NA,TRBV28,TRBJ2-1,CASSLFWGDEQFF,TGTGCCAGCAGTTTATTTTGGGGCGATGAGCAGTTCTTC
few,TRBD2,TRBV7-3,TRBJ2-1,CASSLRTSGAYNEQFF,TGTGCCAGCAGCTTAAGGACTAGCGGGGCCTACAATGAGCAGTTCTTC
few,TRBD1,TRBV27,TRBJ2-1,CASSLFLQGVGEQFF,TGTGCCAGCAGTTTATTCCTCCAGGGGGTTGGTGAGCAGTTCTTC
few,NA,TRBV6-1,TRBJ2-5,CASSEAIVRETQYF,TGTGCCAGCAGTGAAGCTATAGTAAGAGAGACCCAGTACTTC
NA,NA,TRBV5-1,TRBJ1-4,CASSSTGIRDEKLFF,TGCGCCAGCAGCTCCACAGGGATAAGGGATGAAAAACTGTTTTTT
many,NA,TRBV12-3/TRBV12-4,TRBJ1-5,CASSFSGAVNQPQHF,TGTGCCAGCAGTTTCAGTGGGGCGGTCAATCAGCCCCAGCATTTT
few,NA,TRBV28,TRBJ1-2,CASSWPMMRGYTF,TGTGCCAGCAGTTGGCCAATGATGAGGGGCTACACCTTC
few,TRBD1,TRBV11-2,TRBJ2-7,CASSTDRGFYEQYF,TGTGCCAGCAGCACGGACAGGGGGTTCTACGAGCAGTACTTC
NA,NA,TRBV18,TRBJ1-5,CASSRDGGNQPQHF,TGTGCCAGCTCCCGCGACGGGGGCAATCAGCCCCAGCATTTT
many,NA,TRBV18,TRBJ2-1,CASSPGVNEQFF,TGTGCCAGCTCACCAGGGGTCAATGAGCAGTTCTTC
few,NA,TRBV9,TRBJ2-7,CASSVESDSYEQYF,TGTGCCAGCAGCGTAGAGTCGGACTCCTACGAGCAGTACTTC
few,NA,TRBV12-3/TRBV12-4,TRBJ2-5,CASSSEGGFPETQYF,TGTGCCAGCAGTTCAGAGGGGGGCTTTCCAGAGACCCAGTACTTC
many,TRBD2,TRBV28,TRBJ2-7,CASSSPGLAVYEQYF,TGTGCCAGCAGTTCCCCGGGACTAGCCGTCTACGAGCAGTACTTC
few,NA,TRBV7-2,TRBJ1-6,CASGAGISSPLHF,TGTGCCAGCGGGGCAGGGATTTCCTCACCCCTCCACTTT
NA,TRBD1,TRBV20-1,TRBJ2-5,CSVGTVFLETQYF,TGCAGTGTGGGGACAGTTTTTCTAGAGACCCAGTACTTC
many,TRBD1,TRBV5-1,TRBJ1-1,CASRKTGTGRTEAFF,TGCGCCAGCAGAAAAACCGGGACAGGGAGGACTGAAGCTTTCTTT
NA,TRBD2,TRBV20-1,TRBJ2-2,CSARDQGGSGTGELFF,TGCAGTGCTAGAGATCAGGGCGGGAGCGGCACCGGGGAGCTGTTTTTT
NA,TRBD1,TRBV18,TRBJ2-5,CASSSGTVVETQYF,TGTGCCAGCTCATCCGGGACAGTGGTAGAGACCCAGTACTTC
many,TRBD2,TRBV5-1,TRBJ2-1,CASSGIAGGSSYNEQFF,TGCGCCAGCAGCGGAATAGCGGGAGGTAGCTCCTACAATGAGCAGTTCTTC
many,TRBD1,TRBV6-1,TRBJ1-2,CASSLGQANYGYTF,TGTGCCAGCAGTCTTGGACAGGCTAACTATGGCTACACCTTC
many,NA,TRBV6-5,TRBJ2-3,CASSSRTLHSTDTQYF,TGTGCCAGCAGTTCCAGGACCCTCCATAGCACAGATACGCAGTATTTT
few,TRBD1,TRBV2,TRBJ2-7,CASSFARGTKGDEQYF,TGTGCCAGCAGTTTCGCCAGGGGGACCAAAGGTGACGAGCAGTACTTC
few,NA,TRBV4-1,TRBJ2-1,CASSQVGLQGSSYNEQFF,TGCGCCAGCAGCCAAGTCGGATTGCAGGGGAGCTCCTACAATGAGCAGTTCTTC
NA,NA,TRBV12-3/TRBV12-4,TRBJ2-3,CASSLVVGGSRTDTQYF,TGTGCCAGCAGTTTAGTTGTTGGTGGTAGTCGCACAGATACGCAGTATTTT
many,NA,TRBV9,TRBJ2-7,CASSVDSDYEQYF,TGTGCCAGCAGCGTAGACTCAGACTACGAGCAGTACTTC
few,NA,TRBV28,TRBJ2-1,CASSLSAVEQFF,TGTGCCAGCAGTTTATCGGCGGTTGAGCAGTTCTTC
few,NA,TRBV20-1,TRBJ2-2,CSAEGDGGTGELFF,TGCAGTGCTGAGGGGGACGGTGGCACCGGGGAGCTGTTTTTT
many,NA,TRBV28,TRBJ2-7,CASSLGPSLIYEQYF,TGTGCCAGCAGTTTAGGGCCTAGTCTAATCTACGAGCAGTACTTC
few,NA,TRBV3-1,TRBJ2-3,CASSQTQGVGDTQYF,TGTGCCAGCAGCCAGACACAGGGAGTGGGAGATACGCAGTATTTT
many,NA,TRBV28,TRBJ2-5,CASRQGGETQYF,TGTGCCAGCAGACAGGGCGGAGAGACCCAGTACTTC
few,NA,TRBV29-1,TRBJ2-7,CSVELNSYEQYF,TGCAGCGTTGAACTCAACTCCTACGAGCAGTACTTC
many,NA,TRBV3-1,TRBJ2-1,CASSQRGTAGEQFF,TGTGCCAGCAGCCAAAGAGGAACGGCGGGTGAGCAGTTCTTC
NA,NA,TRBV7-2,TRBJ2-5,CASSFFRLLRGEETQYF,TGTGCCAGCAGCTTTTTTCGACTACTCAGGGGCGAAGAGACCCAGTACTTC
many,NA,TRBV7-2,TRBJ2-1,CASSPVRRGEQFF,TGTGCCAGCAGCCCAGTACGGCGTGGTGAGCAGTTCTTC
few,TRBD1,TRBV15,TRBJ2-7,CATSRDTGGRYEQYF,TGTGCCACCAGCAGAGATACAGGGGGCCGCTACGAGCAGTACTTC
NA,TRBD1,TRBV18,TRBJ2-1,CASSPGQGTSNEQFF,TGTGCCAGCTCACCAGGACAGGGAACCAGCAATGAGCAGTTCTTC
NA,NA,TRBV30,TRBJ2-2,CAWSARGTGELFF,TGTGCCTGGAGTGCCAGGGGCACCGGGGAGCTGTTTTTT
many,NA,TRBV29-1,TRBJ2-7,CSVASAYEQYF,TGCAGCGTTGCTTCGGCCTACGAGCAGTACTTC
few,TRBD2,TRBV5-1,TRBJ2-7,CASSWVGTSGIGSYEQYF,TGCGCCAGCAGCTGGGTTGGGACTAGCGGGATTGGTTCCTACGAGCAGTACTTC
few,NA,TRBV20-1,TRBJ1-2,CSASVSRWSYGYTF,TGCAGTGCTAGTGTTTCTAGATGGTCCTATGGCTACACCTTC
few,NA,TRBV27,TRBJ2-7,CASSSLETVSYEQYF,TGTGCCAGCAGCTCCCTAGAGACAGTCTCCTACGAGCAGTACTTC
NA,NA,TRBV7-8,TRBJ2-2,CASSLVLAHRGTGELFF,TGTGCCAGCAGCTTAGTCCTAGCTCATCGGGGAACCGGGGAGCTGTTTTTT
many,TRBD2,TRBV5-1,TRBJ2-3,CASSLKLAGELDTQYF,TGCGCCAGCAGCTTGAAACTAGCGGGAGAATTAGATACGCAGTATTTT